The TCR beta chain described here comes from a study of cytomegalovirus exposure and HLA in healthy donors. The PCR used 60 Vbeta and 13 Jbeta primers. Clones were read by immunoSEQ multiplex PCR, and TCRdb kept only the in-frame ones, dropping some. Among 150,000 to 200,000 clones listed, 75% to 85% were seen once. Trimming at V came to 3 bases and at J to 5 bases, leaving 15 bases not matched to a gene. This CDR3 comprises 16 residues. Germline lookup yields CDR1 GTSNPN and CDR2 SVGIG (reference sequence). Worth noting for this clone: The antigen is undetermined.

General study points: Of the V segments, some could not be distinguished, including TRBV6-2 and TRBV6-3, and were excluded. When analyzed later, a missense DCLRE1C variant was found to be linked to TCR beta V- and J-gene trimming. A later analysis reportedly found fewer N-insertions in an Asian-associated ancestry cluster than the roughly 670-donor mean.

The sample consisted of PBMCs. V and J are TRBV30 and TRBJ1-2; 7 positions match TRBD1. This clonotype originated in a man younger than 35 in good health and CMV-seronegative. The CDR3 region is CAWRPRGTDTTYGYTF. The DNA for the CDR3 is TGTGCCTGGAGGCCAAGGGGGACAGATACCACTTATGGCTACACCTTC. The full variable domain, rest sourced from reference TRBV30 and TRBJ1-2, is SQTIHQWPATLVQPVGSPLSLECTVEGTSNPNLYWYRQAAGRGLQLLFYSVGIGQISSEVPQNLSASRPQDRQFILSSKKLLLSDSGFYLCAWRPRGTDTTYGYTFGSGTRLTVV.